Reported below is one TCR beta chain. At one end the junction does not follow the germline gene, possibly because of a read error. Germline V CDR1 and CDR2: MNHEY, SMNVEV (reference sequence). The CDR3 has 14 amino acids. The data are from a study of blood T cell repertoires in COVID-19. Study-level information: The origin of the acute and convalescent COVID-19 samples was the United States, Italy and Spain.

Source study methods: It was from reference gene primer amplification that nucleated cell counts were estimated. Clones were sequenced by immunoSEQ multiplex PCR, and TCRdb holds only the in-frame ones, with some missing. V and J calls and clone size follow that table, whereas D and trimming were derived from the DNA. The data contain 45,000 to 70,000 clones, around 87% of them singletons. The Seattle patients, enrolled during active infection, were followed longitudinally. The V and J genes are TRBV27 and TRBJ2-7; TRBD2 agrees at 13 bases. The sample was peripheral blood. The receptor was isolated from a woman aged 60-75 years with COVID-19, enrolled during active disease. The CDR3 is CASSSRTSGSEQHF. In DNA, the CDR3 is TGTGCCAGCAGTAGCCGGACTAGCGGGAGCGAGCAGCACTTC.